This T cell receptor beta chain was sequenced for a study of CXCR3-negative and CXCR3-positive naive CD8 T cells (dated by TCRdb to the late 2010s). About the investigation overall: Some 150 million TRB reads were obtained in total, roughly 1.5 +/- 0.3 million reads per library. Data from fewer than 12 donors, pooled across two independent experiments, went into the diversity and physicochemical repertoire analyses. The TRBV-TRBJ cluster analysis covered naive subsets from a handful of donors and memory cells from 3 donors.

A word on this clonotype: Its cognate antigen has yet to be identified.

Points the paper makes about the study in general: Similar TRBV-TRBJ usage was shown by naive CXCR3-negative and CXCR3-positive cells from the same donor, whereas distinct patterns were shown by memory cells. TRB CDR3s from CXCR3-positive naive cells showed higher hydrophobicity (lower Kidera factor 4), lower energy, and higher strength and volume indices than CXCR3-negative naive cells. Repertoire diversity was comparably high in both naive subsets but much lower in memory CD8+ T cells. Freshly isolated PBMCs were used for most assays because CXCR3 expression partially decreased after cryopreservation. Because surface CD5, which has been linked to self-reactivity in mice, was comparable between naive subsets, TCR interaction strength was also inferred from TRB CDR3 physicochemical properties.

Each CD8+ T cell subset was flow-sorted in triplicate, and some 310,000 cells per subset were placed directly into RLT lysis buffer. To exclude memory contaminants, naive CD8+ T cells were stringently defined as CD45RO-CCR7+CD27+CD95-. Peripheral blood mononuclear cells were isolated from buffy coats by standard density gradient centrifugation. Naive CXCR3-negative and CXCR3-positive CD8+ T cells were flow-sorted using a FACSAria III. Total RNA was extracted from sorted cells with an RNeasy Mini Kit. Sequenced on a NextSeq 550. The Human TCR Profiling Kit (MiLaboratory) was used to prepare UMI-labeled 5' RACE TRB cDNA libraries. cDNA synthesis used the entire amount of extracted RNA, and PCR amplification then used the entire amount of cDNA produced. Libraries were prepared in parallel with an identical number of PCR cycles. The authors processed their data as follows. About 49,000 +/- 11,000 unique UMI-labeled TRB cDNA molecules per library were extracted with MIGEC and MiXCR, with at least two reads per UMI required. Each library averaged 40,000 +/- 10,000 functional in-frame TRB CDR3 nucleotide clonotypes without stop codons. After each sample was downsampled to 5000 UMI-labeled TRB molecules, VDJtools was used to calculate diversity metrics such as normalized Shannon-Wiener and Chao1. Clonotype-size-weighted physicochemical properties of the central five CDR3 residues (interaction energy, strength, volume and Kidera factor 4) were computed in VDJtools. TCRdb reprocessed the reads, so every CDR3 protein sequence counts as one entry and DNA is not shown. TCRdb, not the original authors, processed these V and J calls. This sample's records show tens of thousands of distinct CDR3 sequences. The ten most abundant clones make up less than 5% of the sample.

CDR1 and CDR2, per the germline V gene (reference sequence), are LNHNV and YYDKDF. The cysteine opens and the phenylalanine closes a CDR3 of 14 amino acids. This entry has no DNA. The V and J segments used are TRBV15 and TRBJ1-4. This clonotype originated in a human donor in good health. Some clones in this sample may be carry-over from other donors' samples. The sequencing input was naive CXCR3- CD8+ T cells from blood. The cell subset or site label here, explained by the study, means: CD45RO-CCR7+CD27+CD95- naive CD8+ T cells lacking CXCR3 (TNR3-). CDR3 region: CATSRDQGREKLFF.